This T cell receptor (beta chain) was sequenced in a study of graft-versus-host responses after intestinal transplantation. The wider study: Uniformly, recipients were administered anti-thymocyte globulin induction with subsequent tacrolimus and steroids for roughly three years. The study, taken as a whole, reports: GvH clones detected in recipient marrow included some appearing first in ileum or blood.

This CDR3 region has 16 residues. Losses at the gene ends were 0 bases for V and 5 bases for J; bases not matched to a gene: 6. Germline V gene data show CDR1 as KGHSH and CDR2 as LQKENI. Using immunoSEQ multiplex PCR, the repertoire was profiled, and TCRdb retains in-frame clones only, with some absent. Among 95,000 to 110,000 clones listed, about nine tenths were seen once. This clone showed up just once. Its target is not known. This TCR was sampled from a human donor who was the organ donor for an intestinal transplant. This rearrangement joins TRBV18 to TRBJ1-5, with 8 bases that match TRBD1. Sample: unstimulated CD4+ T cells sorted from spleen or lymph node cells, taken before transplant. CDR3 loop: CASSPPIGQGYQPQHF. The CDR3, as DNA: TGTGCCAGCTCACCACCGATCGGACAGGGTTATCAGCCCCAGCATTTT.